This TCR beta chain was captured in a study of blood T cell repertoires in COVID-19. Study-wide background: PBMCs, B-cell-depleted T cells, or T cells provided the cDNA or gDNA that made up the material.

In germline, CDR1 is SNHLY, CDR2 FYNNEI. Trimming took off 7 bases at V and 0 bases at J, with 7 bases between the two ends. The CDR3 contains 13 residues. Assay: immunoSEQ multiplex PCR; the TCRdb copy retains only in-frame clones and omits some. The sample has about 200,000 clones; about 80% are singletons. The sequence derives from a human donor with acute or convalescent COVID-19. The donor label of this sample is uncertain. Input material: peripheral blood. The chain has TRBV2 and TRBJ1-5; no clear D. CDR3 DNA sequence: TGTGCCAGCACGGTCAATAGCAATCAGCCCCAGCATTTT. Protein sequence: CASTVNSNQPQHF.